This T cell receptor (beta chain) was identified in a study of OX40 agonist ivuxolimab in advanced cancers. Study-wide context: Aged roughly 20 to 79 with a mean of 60 years, they were around 85% male.

V was shortened by 5 bases and J by 2 bases, with 18 bases between the two germline ends. Germline V lookup: CDR1 SEHNR, CDR2 FQNEAQ (reference sequence). The CDR3 is 16 amino acids. Profiling relied on immunoSEQ multiplex PCR, and the TCRdb table lists in-frame clones only, not all of them. Of tens of thousands of clones listed, 88% are singletons. General study results and limits: The study observed clonal expansion of CD4+ and CD8+ blood T cells by week 6 at 0.1 to 3.0 mg/kg. Compared with CD4+, CD8+ T cells on average had more expanded clones.

In regard to this clone: Its antigen remains unknown.

The rearrangement uses TRBV7-9 and TRBJ1-2; D is perhaps TRBD1 (5 bases). This specimen consisted of CD4+ or CD8+ T cells sorted from blood, obtained in a trial of the OX40 agonist ivuxolimab. This receptor was obtained from an adult with an advanced solid tumor such as melanoma, head and neck, liver or kidney cancer. Here the CDR3 DNA reads TGTGCCAGCAGCGTAGGGGCAGGGTTCACAAACTATGGCTACACCTTC. Its protein is CASSVGAGFTNYGYTF.